These 29 T cell receptor beta chains were sequenced from one sample in a study of glioma-infiltrating T cells after dendritic cell vaccination. Data came from immunoSEQ multiplex PCR; TCRdb stores just in-frame clones and leaves some out. The sample yields roughly 80,000 clones, around nine tenths seen once. Time point meaning: after dendritic cell vaccination, including at tumor progression/relapse. The starting material was blood, obtained after dendritic cell vaccination. The receptors originated from a human donor with glioblastoma.

The chain uses TRBV6-6 and TRBJ1-1; TRBD1 matches 7 bases. From germline, CDR1 is MNHNY and CDR2 SVGAGI (reference sequence). With 5 bases clipped from V and 4 bases from J, the junction kept 7 bases outside the gene matches. The CDR3 is 14 residues long. CDR3 protein: CASSPRQGVTEAFF. The CDR3 DNA reads TGTGCCAGCAGTCCCCGACAGGGAGTCACTGAAGCTTTCTTT.

This chain connects TRBV6-5 to TRBJ1-2; 7 bases agree with TRBD1. Germline trimming cut 6 bases from V and 4 bases from J; bases unmatched to any gene: 8. This CDR3 has 14 residues. The germline gives CDR1 MNHEY, CDR2 SVGAGI. The CDR3 here is CASRLTGNFYGYTF. The CDR3 bases are TGTGCCAGCAGACTGACAGGGAATTTCTATGGCTACACCTTC.

The chain carries TRBV7-9 and TRBJ2-7; possible D gene TRBD2, 6 bases. V lost 6 bases, J lost 6 bases, and 21 bases lay in between. Germline V CDR1 and CDR2: SEHNR, FQNEAQ (reference sequence). The CDR3 has 15 amino acids. CDR3 coding DNA: TGTGCCAGCAGTTCCCCCCTTGGAGGGATCGGCGAGCAGTACTTC. Its protein product is CASSSPLGGIGEQYF.

CDR3: CASSYQGFGYGYTF. The CDR3 DNA reads as TGTGCCAGCAGTTACCAGGGATTTGGCTATGGCTACACCTTC. The gene calls are TRBV6-5 and TRBJ1-2; possible D gene TRBD1, 5 bases. The germline V and J ends were trimmed by 2 bases and 4 bases, with 11 bases remaining between them. The CDR3 is 14 residues long. The germline V gene has CDR1 MNHEY and CDR2 SVGAGI.

This rearrangement joins TRBV7-9 to TRBJ2-3, with 10 bases aligning to TRBD1. The V gene end was trimmed by 6 bases and the J gene end by 7 bases; junction bases not matched to a gene: 13. CDR3 size: 16 residues. Germline lookup yields CDR1 SEHNR and CDR2 FQNEAQ (reference sequence). In nucleotides, the CDR3 is TGTGCCAGCAGATCTCCGGGACAGGGGCTACTTAATACGCAGTATTTT. Translating gives CASRSPGQGLLNTQYF.

This clone was counted once. This rearrangement joins TRBV9 to TRBJ2-7, with 8 bases identical to TRBD2. CDR1 SGDLS and CDR2 YYNGEE come from the germline V gene. CDR3 length: 15 amino acids. V lost 4 bases to trimming and J lost 2 bases; unmatched junction nucleotides: 8. CDR3 residues: CASSKQRGTTYEQYF. The CDR3 nucleotides read TGTGCCAGCAGCAAACAGCGGGGGACTACCTACGAGCAGTACTTC. The whole variable domain, filled in from reference TRBV9 and TRBJ2-7, reads DSGVTQTPKHLITATGQRVTLRCSPRSGDLSVYWYQQSLDQGLQFLIQYYNGEERAKGNILERFSAQQFPDLHSELNLSSLELGDSALYFCASSKQRGTTYEQYFGPGTRLTVT.

V gene TRBV5-4 combines with J gene TRBJ2-7; 9 bases are shared with TRBD1. The CDR3 contains 15 residues. Germline CDR1 is SGHNT and CDR2 is YYREEE (reference sequence). With V trimmed by 4 bases and J by 2 bases, 7 bases remained unmatched. CDR3 sequence: CASSDGTGSPYEQYF. CDR3 coding DNA: TGTGCCAGCAGCGACGGGACAGGGAGTCCCTACGAGCAGTACTTC.

J is TRBJ1-1 and V is TRBV11-2; possibly TRBD1 for D (5 bases). CDR3 length: 15 amino acids. V lost 3 bases, J lost 3 bases, and 14 bases lay in between. In germline, CDR1 is SGHAT, CDR2 FQNNGV. CDR3 sequence reads: CASSLLLRGDTEAFF. CDR3 nucleotide sequence: TGTGCCAGCAGCTTGTTACTACGGGGGGACACTGAAGCTTTCTTT. The entire variable domain, with the rest obtained from reference TRBV11-2 and TRBJ1-1, is as follows: EAGVAQSPRYKIIEKRQSVAFWCNPISGHATLYWYQQILGQGPKLLIQFQNNGVVDDSQLPKDRFSAERLKGVDSTLKIQPAKLEDSAVYLCASSLLLRGDTEAFFGQGTRLTVV.

The chain recombines TRBV7-9 with TRBJ1-5, with 8 bases identical to TRBD1. The germline V gene encodes CDR1 SEHNR and CDR2 FQNEAQ (reference sequence). The CDR3 extends over 14 amino acids. The V and J ends lost 4 bases and 2 bases, in that order; junction bases with no gene match: 1. The DNA of the CDR3 is TGTGCCAGCAGCTCGGGACAGGGCAATCAGCCCCAGCATTTT. It is translated as CASSSGQGNQPQHF. Variable domain in full (rest from reference TRBV7-9 and TRBJ1-5): DTGVSQNPRHKITKRGQNVTFRCDPISEHNRLYWYRQTLGQGPEFLTYFQNEAQLEKSRLLSDRFSAERPKGSFSTLEIQRTEQGDSAMYLCASSSGQGNQPQHFGDGTRLSIL.

The V and J genes are TRBV6-1 and TRBJ2-5, with 8 bases lining up with TRBD1. The ends lost 2 bases at V and 4 bases at J; junction bases unmatched: 9. Germline V lookup: CDR1 MNHNS, CDR2 SASEGT. The CDR3 sequence is 16 residues long. CDR3: CASSESGGDHRETQYF. The CDR3 region has the DNA TGTGCCAGCAGTGAATCAGGGGGCGATCATAGAGAGACCCAGTACTTC.

The rearrangement uses TRBV6-5 and TRBJ1-4, with 8 nucleotides matching TRBD1. The germline CDR1 and CDR2 sequences are MNHEY and SVGAGI. With V trimmed by 6 bases and J by 8 bases, 11 bases remained unmatched. The CDR3 extends over 15 amino acids. The CDR3 spells CASRPPGQGGEKLFF. The CDR3, as DNA: TGTGCCAGCAGACCCCCCGGACAGGGTGGGGAAAAACTGTTTTTT.

This clone has only one observation. J is TRBJ2-7 and V is TRBV15; 8 bases map to TRBD2. With V trimmed by 0 bases and J by 3 bases, 13 bases remained unmatched. The CDR3 sequence is 18 residues long. CDR1 is LNHNV and CDR2 is YYDKDF in the germline V gene (reference sequence). As DNA, the CDR3 is TGTGCCACCAGCAGAGACCCCCCGCTGCCGGGGGGGAACTACGAGCAGTACTTC. Translation gives CATSRDPPLPGGNYEQYF.

A single count supports this clone. The chain employs TRBV27 and TRBJ1-1; the D gene is possibly TRBD1 (6 bases). This CDR3 region has 13 residues. Trimming left V 8 bases short and J 2 bases short, with 12 bases between. Germline CDR1 MNHEY, CDR2 SMNVEV (reference sequence). The chain's CDR3 is CASEGDGNTEAFF. The CDR3 region has the DNA TGTGCCAGCGAGGGGGACGGCAACACTGAAGCTTTCTTT.

V and J are TRBV5-5 and TRBJ2-7, with TRBD1 matching 7 bases. This CDR3 contains 15 residues. V shed 4 bases and J 3 bases; nucleotides not matched to a gene: 10. Germline V gene lookup returns CDR1 SGHKS and CDR2 YYEKEE (reference sequence). This CDR3 is CASSPAGTVVYEQYF. CDR3 DNA: TGTGCCAGCAGCCCCGCCGGGACAGTTGTCTACGAGCAGTACTTC. Using reference TRBV5-5 and TRBJ2-7 for the parts outside the CDR3, the full variable domain is DAGVTQSPTHLIKTRGQQVTLRCSPISGHKSVSWYQQVLGQGPQFIFQYYEKEERGRGNFPDRFSARQFPNYSSELNVNALLLGDSALYLCASSPAGTVVYEQYFGPGTRLTVT.

The sample holds a few counts of this clone. The chain employs TRBV5-6 and TRBJ1-2; TRBD1 matches at 9 bases. The germline gives CDR1 SGHDT, CDR2 YYEEEE. V was pared by 0 bases and J by 8 bases, with 11 bases of the junction left unmatched. The CDR3 has 16 residues. The CDR3 DNA reads TGTGCCAGCAGCTTGGCCGACAGGGGGGGAGGAGAAGGCTACACCTTC. Protein sequence: CASSLADRGGGEGYTF.

This clone turned up a few times. The chain combines TRBV5-4 with TRBJ1-3; D gene ambiguous. This CDR3 region has 16 residues. Trimming left V 0 bases short and J 2 bases short, with 12 bases between. The germline CDR1 and CDR2 sequences are SGHNT and YYREEE (reference sequence). CDR3 sequence (DNA): TGTGCCAGCAGCTTGGGTAGAGCGGCTACTGGAAACACCATATATTTT. Protein: CASSLGRAATGNTIYF. Full variable domain (missing parts from reference TRBV5-4 and TRBJ1-3): ETGVTQSPTHLIKTRGQQVTLRCSSQSGHNTVSWYQQALGQGPQFIFQYYREEENGRGNFPPRFSGLQFPNYSSELNVNALELDDSALYLCASSLGRAATGNTIYFGEGSWLTVV.

This chain links TRBV6-5 with TRBJ1-1; D may be TRBD1 (5 bases). The V end lost 2 bases, the J end lost 3 bases, and 13 bases lay between the germline ends. Per germline, CDR1 MNHEY and CDR2 SVGAGI. The CDR3 has 15 residues. The CDR3 bases are TGTGCCAGCAGTTACAGCAGGGTAGGATACACTGAAGCTTTCTTT. This codes for CASSYSRVGYTEAFF.

CDR3 in DNA: TGCGCCAGCAGTGAGTCAACAGGGGGCGCAGGCAAAAACATTCAGTACTTC. Residues: CASSESTGGAGKNIQYF. The chain is built from TRBV10-1 and TRBJ2-4, with 9 bases identical to TRBD1. V gave up 0 bases and J gave up 3 bases; unmatched junction bases: 6. The CDR3 sequence is 17 residues long. Germline V CDR1 and CDR2: WNHNN, SYGVQD (reference sequence).

The genes are TRBV4-1 and TRBJ2-3; a weak D match, TRBD1 (7 bases). Trimming removed 0 bases from V and 6 bases from J, with 19 bases in between. This CDR3 is built from 17 residues. The germline CDR1 and CDR2 sequences are MGHRA and YSYEKL. The CDR3 nucleotides read TGCGCCAGCAGCCAAGATGTGGAGGGGGCAGGTGCGGATACGCAGTATTTT. Its protein is CASSQDVEGAGADTQYF.

The chain uses TRBV5-1 and TRBJ2-7; 9 bases are shared with TRBD1. The CDR3 has 16 residues. CDR1 and CDR2 from the germline V gene are SGHRS and YFSETQ. With 1 base clipped from V and 4 bases from J, the junction kept 9 bases outside the gene matches. The CDR3 is CASSLSVGTGRYEQYF. The CDR3 DNA is TGCGCCAGCAGCTTGAGTGTGGGGACAGGGCGTTACGAGCAGTACTTC.

In its sample, this clone was seen once. The chain is built from TRBV29-1 and TRBJ1-2; D remains ambiguous. Looked up from germline, CDR1 is SQVTM and CDR2 is ANQGSEA. The CDR3 is 13 amino acids. V gave up 6 bases and J gave up 3 bases, with 14 bases separating them. Here the CDR3 reads CSVIRGLDYGYTF. For the CDR3, the DNA is TGCAGCGTAATACGGGGATTGGACTATGGCTACACCTTC.

The J gene is TRBJ2-1, the V gene TRBV7-6; D not certain. The ends were cut back, 1 base at V and 1 base at J, with 11 bases in the middle. Germline assignment: CDR1 SGHVS and CDR2 FNYEAQ. CDR3 length: 16 residues. The CDR3 spells CASSLERGLSYNEQFF. CDR3 nucleotide sequence: TGTGCCAGCAGCTTAGAGCGAGGTCTATCCTACAATGAGCAGTTCTTC. The whole variable domain, filled in from reference TRBV7-6 and TRBJ2-1, reads GAGVSQSPRYKVTKRGQDVALRCDPISGHVSLYWYRQALGQGPEFLTYFNYEAQQDKSGLPNDRFSAERPEGSISTLTIQRTEQRDSAMYRCASSLERGLSYNEQFFGPGTRLTVL.

This clone showed up just once. The chain has TRBV19 and TRBJ1-2; 7 bases align to TRBD1. CDR1 LNHDA and CDR2 SQIVND come from the germline V gene (reference sequence). V gave up 4 bases and J gave up 3 bases; unmatched junction bases: 8. CDR3 length: 15 amino acids. The CDR3 nucleotides are TGTGCCAGTAGTACCTCAGAACAGGGGTACTATGGCTACACCTTC. Protein sequence: CASSTSEQGYYGYTF.

This clone was counted once. The V gene is TRBV9, the J gene TRBJ2-2; 12 bases line up with TRBD1. In germline, CDR1 is SGDLS, CDR2 YYNGEE. The V segment lost 4 bases and the J segment 6 bases; nucleotides outside the gene matches: 7. This CDR3 comprises 16 residues. This chain's CDR3 is CASSPAGTGGSGELFF. CDR3 DNA sequence: TGTGCCAGCAGCCCAGCCGGGACAGGGGGCTCCGGGGAGCTGTTTTTT.

The rearrangement joins TRBV2 to TRBJ1-4; D is possibly TRBD1 (6 bases). Germline CDR1 reads SNHLY; CDR2 reads FYNNEI. V was shortened by 3 bases and J by 8 bases, with 7 bases between the two germline ends. CDR3 length: 12 amino acids. CDR3 in amino acids: CASSEDREKLFF. The CDR3 DNA follows: TGTGCCAGCAGTGAGGACAGAGAAAAACTGTTTTTT.

CDR3 bases: TGTGCCAGCAGCTCGCGACTAGCGGGAGATTACGAGCAGTACTTC. Its protein is CASSSRLAGDYEQYF. This chain links TRBV11-3 with TRBJ2-7; 12 bases line up with TRBD2. The junction had 5 bases not matched to a gene; V was cut back by 4 bases and J by 4 bases. Germline V gives CDR1 SGHNT, CDR2 YENEEA. This CDR3 has 15 residues.

CDR3 nucleotide sequence: TGCGCCAGCAGCGAACAGGGAACAAATTCACCCCTCCACTTT. Translating gives CASSEQGTNSPLHF. The chain employs TRBV5-1 and TRBJ1-6; D might be TRBD1 (6 bases). V gave up 4 bases and J gave up 7 bases, with 12 bases separating them. Germline lookup yields CDR1 SGHRS and CDR2 YFSETQ. CDR3 length: 14 residues.

On this clone itself: One junction end disagrees with the germline gene, perhaps due to a read error. The gene calls are TRBV5-4 and TRBJ2-1; D gene ambiguous. Per germline, CDR1 SGHNT and CDR2 YYREEE (reference sequence). This CDR3 has 16 amino acids. In DNA form, the CDR3 reads TGTGCCGGCAGCTTGGCCCTAGAAATCTCCTACAATGAGCAGTTCTTC. Translating gives CAGSLALEISYNEQFF.

This chain joins TRBV10-3 and TRBJ1-3; 7 bases align to TRBD1. Looked up from germline, CDR1 is ENHRY and CDR2 is SYGVKD. The CDR3 consists of 15 residues. With 0 bases clipped from V and 2 bases from J, the junction kept 1 base outside the gene matches. The CDR3 loop reads CAISESGTAGNTIYF. DNA for the CDR3: TGTGCCATCAGTGAGTCGGGGACAGCTGGAAACACCATATATTTT.